The present T cell receptor beta chain was sequenced within a study of blood T cells in healthy people across ages. Together with a sample-barcoded 5' primer, a J-beta primer mix was included in a second PCR lasting roughly 7 to 11 cycles. TCRdb reprocessed the 5' RACE reads via MiXCR and lists one record per CDR3 protein. The sample records around 1,600,000 distinct CDR3 sequences, approximately 43% being singletons. Donors each provided 7.5 to 10 milliliters of peripheral blood. Germline V lookup: CDR1 SGHRS, CDR2 YFSETQ. V shed 4 bases, J shed 1 base, and the junction held 9 bases outside the gene matches. The CDR3 is made up of 16 amino acids.

The clonotype originates from a woman under 30 in good health. The chain is built from TRBV5-1 and TRBJ1-1; 8 bases fit TRBD1. Sequencing used blood. The CDR3 reads CASSPETGEWNTEAFF. The CDR3 region has the DNA TGCGCCAGCAGCCCAGAGACAGGGGAGTGGAACACTGAAGCTTTCTTT.